This TCR beta chain was identified during a study of cytomegalovirus exposure and HLA in healthy donors. The CDR3 extends over 14 amino acids. Trimming removed 5 bases from V and 4 bases from J, with 12 bases in between. Germline-derived CDR1 and CDR2 are LGHNA and YSLEER. It was with 60 Vbeta and 13 Jbeta primers that the PCR ran. Some clones are missing from TCRdb's copy, which holds only in-frame ones; the method was immunoSEQ multiplex PCR. The table has around 180,000 clones, 70% to 90% seen once. What was sequenced was PBMCs. V is TRBV4-3 and J is TRBJ1-3; possible D gene TRBD1, 6 bases. The source is a woman aged 18-29 years in good health and CMV-seropositive. This CDR3 is CASSGQNPGNTIYF. In nucleotides, the CDR3 is TGCGCCAGCAGCGGACAGAATCCAGGAAACACCATATATTTT.